This T cell receptor beta chain derives from a study of blood T cell repertoires in COVID-19 (dated by TCRdb to about 2020). Broadly, across the study: Collaborator samples came from the United States, Italy and Spain and covered acute and convalescent phases of COVID-19. HLA class I and class II types, where available, came from metadata supplied by the sample provider rather than from assay-based typing. The samples were drawn from two sources: the first 160 participants of the ongoing ImmuneRACE study, and 1,254 subjects contributed by 6 global collaborators. A de-identified subject ID, COVID-19 status, age in years and sex were almost always included in the sample metadata. The repertoires were made available in a free public database intended to serve as a resource for research on the immune response to SARS-CoV-2. The material from the prospective study consisted of cDNA or gDNA derived from T cells, B-cell-depleted T cells, or PBMCs. Subjects who had been exposed to COVID-19, were actively infected with it, or had recovered from it provided the deeply sampled blood TCRbeta repertoires that made up the dataset.

Study-wide findings and limitations: How much clinical and demographic metadata was included differed by source and by participant, and the metadata was provided uncurated.

The immunoSEQ Assay, a bias-controlled multiplex PCR, was used to amplify TCRbeta CDR3 regions from genomic DNA. Per the source publication's procedure: Within the assay, amplification of reference gene primers was used to estimate how many nucleated cells each sample contained. To quantify the absolute abundance of each unique TCRbeta CDR3 rearrangement, sequence reads were collapsed and filtered. For each sample, productive Simpson clonality was calculated by taking the square root of Simpson's diversity index across productive rearrangements. Held by TCRdb, this immuneACCESS table contains in-frame sequences only and omits some clones. Under half of the omission traces to an unresolved V gene where checked; the cause of the rest is unknown. V, J and clone size are those of that table, while D and trimming were read from the DNA. Present in this sample are some 97,000 clones, roughly 92% of which were seen just once. Of the sample, 2% to 2.5% is held by the ten largest clones.

Collaborating institutions collected whole blood in K2EDTA tubes following their own protocols. For TCRbeta analysis, collaborator samples were shipped as frozen whole blood, as isolated PBMCs, or as DNA extracted from either sample type. As regards this clone: Its antigen is currently not known. Nothing much larger sits one base from this clone, and base qualities are not available.

Between the V and J ends, shortened by 2 bases and 8 bases respectively, the junction contains 10 bases. From cysteine to phenylalanine, the CDR3 is 12 amino acids long. Only the CDR3 DNA stays, 36 bases, in frame from base 1. In the germline V gene, CDR1 corresponds to SGDLS and CDR2 to YYNGEE. The chain links TRBV9 with TRBJ1-2; no D gene is confidently identified. The clonotype comes from a man aged 50-60 years with active COVID-19. The sample consisted of peripheral blood. In nucleotides, the sequence is TGTGCCAGCAGCGTTTCGGGGAACGGCTACACCTTC. It codes for CASSVSGNGYTF.